This is a list of T cell receptor beta chains from one sample in a study of response to subunit inactivated influenza vaccine. Each CDR3 protein gets one entry after TCRdb re-called the RT-PCR reads with MiXCR. The sample comprises 600,000 to 850,000 distinct CDR3 sequences, 12% to 15% of which are singletons, and approximately 7.6% rests with the top ten. The source was PBMCs from blood, collected less than 15 days before vaccination. Source of these receptors: a man aged 45 to 65 who received an inactivated influenza vaccine. Each CDR3 is given with its conserved first and last residue.

j_gene	len	v_gene	CDR3aa
TRBJ2-1	17	TRBV5-1	CASSPLGTALSYNEQFF
TRBJ2-2	17	TRBV4-1	CASSHVTSVLNTGELFF
TRBJ2-1	14	TRBV7-8	CASRPVRQIGEQFF
TRBJ1-5	13	TRBV30	CAWGRGPGQPQHF
TRBJ1-2	15	TRBV4-2	CASSQEGQSNYGYTF
TRBJ1-2	13	TRBV29-1	CSVEGVGLYGYTF
TRBJ2-2	17	TRBV6-5	CASSYGSGGPSTGELFF
TRBJ1-2	12	TRBV12-3/TRBV12-4	CASSYFTSGYTF
TRBJ2-7	14	TRBV6-5	CASSYRFSSYEQYF
TRBJ1-1	14	TRBV7-9	CASSFSGWDTEAFF
TRBJ1-2	13	TRBV25-1	CASTRGGIDGYTF